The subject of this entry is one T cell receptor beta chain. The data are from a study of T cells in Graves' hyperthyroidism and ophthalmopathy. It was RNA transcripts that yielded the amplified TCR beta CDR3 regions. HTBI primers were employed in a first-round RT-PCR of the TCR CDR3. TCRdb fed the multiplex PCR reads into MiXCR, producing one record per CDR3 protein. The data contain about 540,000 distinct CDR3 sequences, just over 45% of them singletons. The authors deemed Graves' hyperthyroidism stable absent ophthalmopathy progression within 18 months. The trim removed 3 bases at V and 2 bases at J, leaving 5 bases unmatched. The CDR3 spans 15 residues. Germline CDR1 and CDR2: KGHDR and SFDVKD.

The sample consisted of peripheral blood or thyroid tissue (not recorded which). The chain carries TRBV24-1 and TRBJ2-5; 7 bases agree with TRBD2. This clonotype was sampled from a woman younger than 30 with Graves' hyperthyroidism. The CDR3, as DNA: TGTGCCACCAGTGATACGGCGGGAGTACAAGAGACCCAGTACTTC. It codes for CATSDTAGVQETQYF.